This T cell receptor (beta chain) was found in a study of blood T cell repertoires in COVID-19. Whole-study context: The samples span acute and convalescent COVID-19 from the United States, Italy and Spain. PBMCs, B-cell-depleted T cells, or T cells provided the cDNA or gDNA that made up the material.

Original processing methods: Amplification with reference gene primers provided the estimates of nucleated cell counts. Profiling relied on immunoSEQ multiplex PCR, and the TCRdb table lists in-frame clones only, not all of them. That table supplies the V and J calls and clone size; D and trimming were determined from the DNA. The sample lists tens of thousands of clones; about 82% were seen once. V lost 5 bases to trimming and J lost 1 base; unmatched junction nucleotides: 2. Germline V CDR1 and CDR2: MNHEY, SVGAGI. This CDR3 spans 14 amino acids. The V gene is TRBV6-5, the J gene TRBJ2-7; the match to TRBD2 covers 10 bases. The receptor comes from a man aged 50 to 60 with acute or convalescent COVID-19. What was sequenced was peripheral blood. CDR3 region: CASSKTSGSYEQYF. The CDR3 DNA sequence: TGTGCCAGCAGTAAGACTAGCGGGTCCTACGAGCAGTACTTC.